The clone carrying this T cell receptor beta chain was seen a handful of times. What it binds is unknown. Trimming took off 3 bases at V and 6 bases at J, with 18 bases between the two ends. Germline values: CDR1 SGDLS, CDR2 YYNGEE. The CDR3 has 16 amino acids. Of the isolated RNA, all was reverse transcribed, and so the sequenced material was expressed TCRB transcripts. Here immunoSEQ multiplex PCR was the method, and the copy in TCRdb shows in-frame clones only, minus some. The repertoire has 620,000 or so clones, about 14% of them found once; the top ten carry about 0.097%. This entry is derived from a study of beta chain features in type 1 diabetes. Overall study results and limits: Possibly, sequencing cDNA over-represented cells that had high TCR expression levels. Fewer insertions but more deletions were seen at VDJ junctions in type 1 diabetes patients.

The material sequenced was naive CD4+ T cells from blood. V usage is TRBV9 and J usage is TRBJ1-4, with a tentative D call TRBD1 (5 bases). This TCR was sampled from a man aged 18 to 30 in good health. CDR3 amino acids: CASSAPGFGSDEKLFF. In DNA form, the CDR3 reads TGTGCCAGCAGCGCCCCAGGGTTTGGGAGTGATGAAAAACTGTTTTTT.